This TCR beta chain was captured in a study of blood T cell repertoires in COVID-19. In the study overall: COVID-19 samples collected from the United States, Italy and Spain covered acute and convalescent phases. PBMCs, B-cell-depleted T cells, or T cells provided the cDNA or gDNA that made up the material.

As processed by the authors: It was from reference gene primer amplification that nucleated cell counts were estimated. Generated by immunoSEQ multiplex PCR, the TCRdb table keeps only in-frame clones and is missing some. For V, J and clone size, that table is used; D and trimming come from the DNA. The sample has 200,000 to 300,000 clones; around 90% are singletons. Germline loops: CDR1 MNHNY, CDR2 SVGAGI (reference sequence). Germline trimming cut 2 bases from V and 2 bases from J; bases unmatched to any gene: 7. The CDR3 contains 16 residues. Source material: peripheral blood. The gene calls are TRBV6-6 and TRBJ2-3; 7 bases match TRBD2. This TCR came from a man between 18 and 35 years old with active or convalescent COVID-19. In nucleotides, the CDR3 is TGTGCCAGCAGTTACGGCACCGGGACTATCACAGATACGCAGTATTTT. Protein sequence: CASSYGTGTITDTQYF.